This TCR beta chain was identified in a study of early T cells in non-severe SARS-CoV-2 infection. On the study more broadly: Unpaired chains resulted from sequencing bulk RNA of unsorted whole blood.

This clonotype occurred a few times. Its antigen is not known. Unique molecular identifiers were added to individual cDNA molecules. TCRdb reprocessed the 5' RACE reads with MiXCR, giving one entry per CDR3 protein. The top ten clones hold approximately 4.4% of a sample with under 50,000 distinct CDR3 sequences, 20% to 25% of them seen once. CDR1 and CDR2 (germline): MGHDK, SYGVNS. V dropped 3 bases and J dropped 0 bases, with 14 bases sitting between them. This CDR3 has 16 amino acids. Study-level findings and limits: Anti-spike CD8 responses were favored in VDJdb matching, and private and CD4 specificities were missed.

J is TRBJ2-5 and V is TRBV25-1; TRBD2 is a possible D gene (7 bases). The receptor was derived from an adult who was a healthcare worker with PCR-confirmed SARS-CoV-2 infection or an uninfected control (not recorded which). Source: whole blood, taken at baseline. The CDR3 DNA sequence: TGTGCCAGCAGTGAGGCTGGCGGGGGCAACCAAGAGACCCAGTACTTC. Translation: CASSEAGGGNQETQYF.